These T cell receptor beta chains were read from a single sample in a study of T cell repertoires in cytomegalovirus infection. These receptors have no known antigen. TCRdb reprocessed the reads with MiXCR, giving one entry per CDR3 protein. The table lists approximately 130,000 distinct CDR3 sequences, 20% to 30% of them singletons. The sample was PBMCs, sequenced either directly or after in vitro stimulation (not recorded which). The receptor source for this set is a human donor in good health (CMV status not recorded). Some clones in this sample may be carry-over from other donors' samples. Both conserved end residues are part of each CDR3. A D gene is named only where the DNA matches it firmly. The size of a clone is reported for some rows only, either as once, few or many, or as a class for expanded clones.

TRBJ1-1	once	TRBD1	TRBV6-2/TRBV6-3	TGTGCCAGCAGCCAGACAGGGAACTTGAACACTGAAGCTTTCTTT	CASSQTGNLNTEAFF
TRBJ1-2	-	-	TRBV19	TGTGCCAGTTCCATGACCGCGCCCGTAGGGTACTATGGCTACACCTTC	CASSMTAPVGYYGYTF
TRBJ2-7	many	TRBD2	TRBV7-2	TGTGCCAGCAGCTTAACTAGCGGGAGGCAAAACGAGCAGTACTTC	CASSLTSGRQNEQYF
TRBJ1-1	-	-	TRBV15	TGTGCCACCAGCAGAGGTGGGGGGTGGGCTGAAGCTTTCTTT	CATSRGGGWAEAFF
TRBJ2-1	-	-	TRBV7-2	TGTGCCAGCAGCTTAAACTCGGGGAATGAGCAGTTCTTC	CASSLNSGNEQFF
TRBJ2-1	-	-	TRBV12-3/TRBV12-4	TGTGCCAGCAGTTTAACTCCCTTCAATGAGCAGTTCTTC	CASSLTPFNEQFF
TRBJ1-2	-	-	TRBV4-1	TGCGCCAGCAGCCAAGCGTCACAATCCGGCTACACCTTC	CASSQASQSGYTF
TRBJ1-5	-	-	TRBV19	TGTGCCAGTAGTCCGCGGCTCCCGGGAGCCGCCCAGCCCCAGCATTTT	CASSPRLPGAAQPQHF
TRBJ2-3	-	-	TRBV7-8	TGTGCCAGCAGCTTAGACCGCACAGATACGCAGTATTTT	CASSLDRTDTQYF
TRBJ2-5	few	TRBD2	TRBV20-1	TGCAGTGCTGCCACGGGACTAGCGGGAGAGACCCAGTACTTC	CSAATGLAGETQYF
TRBJ2-7	-	-	TRBV4-1	TGCGCCAGCAGCCGCCAACTAGTCTACGAGCAGTACTTC	CASSRQLVYEQYF
TRBJ1-2	-	-	TRBV27	TGTGCCAGCAGAGCGACAGCCTCTAACTATGGCTACACCTTC	CASRATASNYGYTF
TRBJ2-3	-	-	TRBV11-2	TGTGCCAGCAGCTTCCGAGAGTTTGGGAATACGCAGTATTTT	CASSFREFGNTQYF
TRBJ1-2	-	-	TRBV2	TGTGCCAGCAGTGAAGCTCGGACACCCGGTCGGGGCTACACCTTC	CASSEARTPGRGYTF
TRBJ1-2	many	TRBD1	TRBV12-5	TGTGCTAGTGGTTTACAGGGGGCTGGTGGCTACACCTTC	CASGLQGAGGYTF
TRBJ2-1	few	TRBD2	TRBV11-3	TGTGCCAGCAGCCCAGGCCCTGGGGGGAGGGATGAGCAGTTCTTC	CASSPGPGGRDEQFF
TRBJ2-1	few	-	TRBV7-2	TGTGCCAGCAGCCCCGACTGGAACAATGAGCAGTTCTTC	CASSPDWNNEQFF
TRBJ2-1	many	-	TRBV11-2	TGTGCCAGCAGCCAACGGACACCGAGCTCCTACAATGAGCAGTTCTTC	CASSQRTPSSYNEQFF
TRBJ2-1	-	-	TRBV6-2/TRBV6-3	TGTGCCACTAAAGCGAGAGGTTACAATGAGCAGTTCTTC	CATKARGYNEQFF
TRBJ1-6	many	TRBD1	TRBV7-2	TGTGCCAGCAGCGTGGGCGGGGGACAGGGGGTGAGGTTATCACCCCTCCACTTT	CASSVGGGQGVRLSPLHF
TRBJ2-1	-	TRBD2	TRBV9	TGTGCCAGCAGCACCCCGGGGGGTTCCTACAATGAGCAGTTCTTC	CASSTPGGSYNEQFF
TRBJ1-3	many	TRBD1	TRBV7-2	TGTGCCAGCAGCTTATTATGGGACAGGGGGTCCGGAAACACCATATATTTT	CASSLLWDRGSGNTIYF
TRBJ2-7	-	-	TRBV6-2/TRBV6-3	TGTGCCAGCAGTAAGACCAGGGTTGGATTCTACGAGCAGTACTTC	CASSKTRVGFYEQYF
TRBJ2-5	many	-	TRBV7-2	TGTGCCAGCAGCGCGGGACTCCAAGAGACCCAGTACTTC	CASSAGLQETQYF
TRBJ2-5	-	-	TRBV7-9	TGTGCCAGCAGGCTGGGGCCCCAAGAGACCCAGTACTTC	CASRLGPQETQYF
TRBJ2-1	-	-	TRBV12-3/TRBV12-4	TGTGGCAGCAGCCCTGACGCGGTGGAGCAGTTCTTC	CGSSPDAVEQFF
TRBJ1-3	-	-	TRBV6-6	TGTGCCAGCATTAACGCCCATCCGACAGTCTCTGGAAACACCATATATTTT	CASINAHPTVSGNTIYF
TRBJ1-2	-	-	TRBV7-4	TGTGCCAGCAGCTTAGCGGGGCATAATGGCTACACCTTC	CASSLAGHNGYTF
TRBJ2-1	medium-sized	-	TRBV7-2	TGTGCCAGCAGCTTACTTGCGGGCAGCTCCTACAATGAGCAGTTCTTC	CASSLLAGSSYNEQFF
TRBJ2-7	-	-	TRBV7-9	TGTGCCAGCAGCTACCCCGGGACCTCCTACGAGCAGTACTTC	CASSYPGTSYEQYF
TRBJ2-3	-	-	TRBV20-1	TGCAGTGCATCGGACGTAGCGTTAGATACGCAGTATTTT	CSASDVALDTQYF
TRBJ2-5	many	-	TRBV7-2	TGTGCCAGCAGCCACGGCGGGACTCTCCGACGGGAGACCCAGTACTTC	CASSHGGTLRRETQYF
TRBJ2-5	few	TRBD2	TRBV5-1	TGCGCCAGCAGCCAAGGGACTAGCGGGTTCCAAGAGACCCAGTACTTC	CASSQGTSGFQETQYF
TRBJ2-7	few	TRBD2	TRBV5-1	TGCGCCAGCAGCCTCAATGGCGGGAGTCTATCCTACGAGCAGTACTTC	CASSLNGGSLSYEQYF
TRBJ2-7	-	TRBD2	TRBV6-2/TRBV6-3	TGTGCCAGCAGCGCTAGCGGGAGCCCCCACGAGCAGTACTTC	CASSASGSPHEQYF
TRBJ2-2	-	TRBD2	TRBV7-6	TGTGCCAGCAGCTTAGCAGGGCTAGCGGGAGTTACCGGGGAGCTGTTTTTT	CASSLAGLAGVTGELFF
TRBJ1-6	-	-	TRBV6-5	TGTGCCAGCACTTTCGGGACTTATAATTCACCCCTCCACTTT	CASTFGTYNSPLHF
TRBJ2-1	few	-	TRBV7-9	TGTGCCAGCAGCTATCCTGGTAGCTTCCACAATGAGCAGTTCTTC	CASSYPGSFHNEQFF
TRBJ2-1	-	-	TRBV20-1	TGCAGTGCCACAGAGGAGCGGCTCTCCTACAATGAGCAGTTCTTC	CSATEERLSYNEQFF
TRBJ2-1	few	TRBD2	TRBV7-6	TGTGCCAGCAGCTTAGGTACCCTAGCGGGAGGGCCCTCGTACAATGAGCAGTTCTTC	CASSLGTLAGGPSYNEQFF
TRBJ1-1	few	-	TRBV5-4	TGTGCCAGCAGCTTGGCGTCGGGCGGGGACACTGAAGCTTTCTTT	CASSLASGGDTEAFF
TRBJ1-1	many	-	TRBV6-5	TGTGCCAGCAGTTACTCTGGCAGGGAGGGAATGAACACTGAAGCTTTCTTT	CASSYSGREGMNTEAFF
TRBJ2-3	many	-	TRBV7-9	TGTGCCAGCAGCTTGCGGGACGGTGGAACAGATACGCAGTATTTT	CASSLRDGGTDTQYF
TRBJ1-5	-	-	TRBV24-1	TGTGCCACCAGTGGAAATCAGCCCCAGCATTTT	CATSGNQPQHF
TRBJ2-2	few	TRBD1	TRBV6-5	TGTGCCAGCAGTTACTTGCTGACAGGGGGCCCCGGGGAGCTGTTTTTT	CASSYLLTGGPGELFF
TRBJ1-1	-	-	TRBV19	TGTGCCAGTAAAATCGGGGGGGTCCCTGAAGCTTTCTTT	CASKIGGVPEAFF
TRBJ1-3	-	-	TRBV27	TGTGCCAGCAGTTTGTCGGCTTTCAGCTCTGGAAACACCATATATTTT	CASSLSAFSSGNTIYF
TRBJ2-1	many	-	TRBV10-2	TGCGCCAGCAGTGGTCTAGCGAGCTCCTACAATGAGCAGTTCTTC	CASSGLASSYNEQFF
TRBJ2-2	few	TRBD2	TRBV29-1	TGCAGCGTTCCAACGACTAGCCGGCTAAACACCGGGGAGCTGTTTTTT	CSVPTTSRLNTGELFF
TRBJ1-5	-	-	TRBV7-9	TGTGCCAGCAGCCTCAACCAGGGTACGAGTCAGCCCCAGCATTTT	CASSLNQGTSQPQHF
TRBJ2-1	many	TRBD2	TRBV11-1	TGTGCCAGCAGCCAGTCCCCCCGGACTAGCGTAGAAAAGCAGTTCTTC	CASSQSPRTSVEKQFF